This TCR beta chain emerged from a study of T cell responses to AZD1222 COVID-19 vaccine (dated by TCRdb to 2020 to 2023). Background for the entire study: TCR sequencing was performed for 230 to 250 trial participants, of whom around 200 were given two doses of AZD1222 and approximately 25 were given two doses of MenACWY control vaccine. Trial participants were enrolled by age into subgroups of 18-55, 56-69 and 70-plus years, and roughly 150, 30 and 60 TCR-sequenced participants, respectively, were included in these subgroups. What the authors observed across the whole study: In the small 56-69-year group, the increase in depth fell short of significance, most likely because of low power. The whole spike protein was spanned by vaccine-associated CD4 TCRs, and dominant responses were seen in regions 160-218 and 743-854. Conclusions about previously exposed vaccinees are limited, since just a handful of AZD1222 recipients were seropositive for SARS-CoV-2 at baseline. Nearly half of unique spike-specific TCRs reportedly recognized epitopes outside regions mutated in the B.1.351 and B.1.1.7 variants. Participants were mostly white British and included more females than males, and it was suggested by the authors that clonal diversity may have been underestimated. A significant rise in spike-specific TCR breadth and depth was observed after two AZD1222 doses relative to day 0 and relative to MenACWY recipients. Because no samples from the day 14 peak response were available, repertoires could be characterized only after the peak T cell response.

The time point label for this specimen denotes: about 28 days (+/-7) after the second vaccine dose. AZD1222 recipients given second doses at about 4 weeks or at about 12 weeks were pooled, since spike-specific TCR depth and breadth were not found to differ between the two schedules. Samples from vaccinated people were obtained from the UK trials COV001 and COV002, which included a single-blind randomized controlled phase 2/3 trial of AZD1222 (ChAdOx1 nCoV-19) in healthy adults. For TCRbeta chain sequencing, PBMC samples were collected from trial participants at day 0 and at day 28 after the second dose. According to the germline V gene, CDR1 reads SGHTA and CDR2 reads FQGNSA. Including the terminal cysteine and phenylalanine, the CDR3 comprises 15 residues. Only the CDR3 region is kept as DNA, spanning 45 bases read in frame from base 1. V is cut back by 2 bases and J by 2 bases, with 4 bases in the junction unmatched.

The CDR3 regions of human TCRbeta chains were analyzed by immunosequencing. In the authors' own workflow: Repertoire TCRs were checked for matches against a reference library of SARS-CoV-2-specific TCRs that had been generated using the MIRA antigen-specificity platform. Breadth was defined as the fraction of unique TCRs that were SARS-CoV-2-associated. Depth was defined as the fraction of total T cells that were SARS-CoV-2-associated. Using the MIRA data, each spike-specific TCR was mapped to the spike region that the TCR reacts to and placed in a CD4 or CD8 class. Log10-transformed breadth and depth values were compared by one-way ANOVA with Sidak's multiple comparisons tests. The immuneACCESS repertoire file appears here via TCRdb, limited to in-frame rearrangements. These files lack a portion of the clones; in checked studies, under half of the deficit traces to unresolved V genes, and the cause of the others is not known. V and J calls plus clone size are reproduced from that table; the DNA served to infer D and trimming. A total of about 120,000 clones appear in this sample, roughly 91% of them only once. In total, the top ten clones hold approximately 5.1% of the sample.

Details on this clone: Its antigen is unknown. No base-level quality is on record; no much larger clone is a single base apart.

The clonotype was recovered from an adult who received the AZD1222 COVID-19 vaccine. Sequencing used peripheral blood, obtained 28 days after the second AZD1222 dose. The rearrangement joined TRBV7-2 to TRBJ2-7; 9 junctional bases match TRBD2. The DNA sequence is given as TGTGCCAGCAGCTTAACCCCTAGCGGGACCTACGAGCAGTACTTC. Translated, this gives CASSLTPSGTYEQYF.